Following are 9 T cell receptor beta chains from one sample sequenced in a study of T-cell reconstitution after alpha-beta-depleted transplantation in children. Unique molecular identifiers were incorporated during preparation of the TCRbeta library. TCRdb reanalysed the PCR reads using MiXCR and keeps one entry per CDR3 protein. The sample lists approximately 350,000 distinct CDR3 sequences, 16% occurring once. The starting material was PBMCs, mostly from graft donor cells, obtained 360 days after TCRalphabeta/CD19-depleted stem cell transplant. The receptors here all came from a male patient aged 2 to 9 who had a stem cell transplant for acute lymphoblastic leukemia, so the T cells may come from the graft donor.

The sample holds a few counts of this clonotype. V gene TRBV30 combines with J gene TRBJ1-4; D unclear. Germline CDR1 is GTSNPN and CDR2 is SVGIG (reference sequence). This CDR3 region has 12 residues. V gave up 1 base and J gave up 11 bases, with 11 bases separating them. CDR3 sequence (DNA): TGTGCCTGGAGTGCGACCCCCGGTAAACTGTTTTTT. Amino acids: CAWSATPGKLFF.

This clonotype has just a few counts. This chain links TRBV21-1 with TRBJ2-1; TRBD2 is taken as the D call from the table, unchecked against the DNA. TRBV21-1 is shown as a pseudogene. The length of the CDR3 is 20 residues. In nucleotides, the CDR3 is TGTGCCAGCAGCAAAGAAGGACAGGGGCTGGGACTAGCGGGAACCCATGAGCAGTTCTTC. This translates into CASSKEGQGLGLAGTHEQFF.

This clonotype was counted only a few times. CDR3 protein: CASSKMGPGGQRSKNSYEQYF. The CDR3 DNA follows: TGTGCCAGCAGCAAGATGGGACCGGGGGGACAGAGAAGTAAAAATTCCTACGAGCAGTACTTC. The V and J genes are TRBV21-1 and TRBJ2-7; TRBD1 is the table's D call, not checked against the DNA. TRBV21-1 is termed a pseudogene. The CDR3 covers 21 residues.

Many counts were recorded for this clonotype. V and J are TRBV15 and TRBJ2-3; D remains unclear. In germline, CDR1 is LNHNV, CDR2 YYDKDF (reference sequence). The V end lost 1 base, the J end lost 6 bases, and 11 bases lay between the germline ends. CDR3 length: 14 amino acids. The CDR3 loop reads CATSRVIAYDTQYF. The CDR3 nucleotides are TGTGCCACCAGCAGAGTTATTGCGTACGATACGCAGTATTTT.

The chain employs TRBV6-5 and TRBJ2-6; D is possibly TRBD1 (6 bases). The V end lost 4 bases, the J end lost 4 bases, and 14 bases lay between the germline ends. This CDR3 has 16 residues. Looked up from germline, CDR1 is MNHEY and CDR2 is SVGAGI. The CDR3 spells CASSFRQALGANVLTF. DNA of the CDR3: TGTGCCAGCAGTTTCCGACAGGCCCTCGGGGCCAACGTCCTGACTTTC.

V usage is TRBV10-1 and J usage is TRBJ2-1; TRBD1 might be the D (6 bases). V was trimmed by 0 bases and J by 3 bases, leaving 9 bases between them. Germline CDR1 reads WNHNN; CDR2 reads SYGVQD (reference sequence). CDR3 length: 15 residues. The CDR3 sequence: CASSESPGVYNEQFF. As DNA, the CDR3 is TGCGCCAGCAGTGAGTCGCCAGGGGTCTACAATGAGCAGTTCTTC.

The chain links TRBV12-3 or TRBV12-4 to TRBJ2-3; TRBD2 agrees at 8 bases. There are 14 residues in the CDR3. With V trimmed by 0 bases and J by 6 bases, 2 bases remained unmatched. The CDR3 protein is CASSLAPSGDTQYF. CDR3 DNA: TGTGCCAGCAGTTTAGCCCCTAGCGGGGATACGCAGTATTTT.

This clonotype was picked up many times. This chain uses TRBV27 with TRBJ1-1; 7 bases agree with TRBD1. The CDR3 is made up of 16 amino acids. J lost 0 bases, V lost 6 bases, and 10 bases had no gene match. CDR1 and CDR2 from the germline V gene are MNHEY and SMNVEV (reference sequence). The chain's CDR3 is CASSPGQLLMNTEAFF. The CDR3 DNA follows: TGTGCCAGCAGCCCGGGACAGCTCCTCATGAACACTGAAGCTTTCTTT.

DNA for the CDR3: TGTGCCTCAGGGACCTTAGGGGAAAAACTGTTTTTT. Translation: CASGTLGEKLFF. The chain combines TRBV7-9 with TRBJ1-4, with D maybe TRBD1 (5 bases). Germline lookup yields CDR1 SEHNR and CDR2 FQNEAQ (reference sequence). The CDR3 runs to 12 residues. V lost 11 bases to trimming and J lost 8 bases, with 15 bases between them.